A single sample is the source of the 29 T cell receptor beta chains below, sequenced in a study of memory CD8 T cells in hepatitis C reinfection. Assay: immunoSEQ multiplex PCR; the TCRdb copy retains only in-frame clones and omits some. The sample consists of tens of thousands of clones, more than 75% of them appearing once. Time point defined: peak reinfection, 3 to 8 weeks after reinfection detection. No in vitro expansion preceded TCR sequencing of the sorted cells. What was sequenced was naive CD8+ T cells sorted from blood. The receptors were gathered from a man younger than 35 with hepatitis C virus infection.

The count of this clone is one. The chain combines TRBV11-2 with TRBJ2-5; D is unresolved. The CDR3 sequence is 14 residues long. Trimming pared 2 bases from V and 2 bases from J, leaving 9 bases between. Looked up from germline, CDR1 is SGHAT and CDR2 is FQNNGV. In nucleotides, the CDR3 is TGTGCCAGCAGCTTAATCCGAGTACAAGAGACCCAGTACTTC. This codes for CASSLIRVQETQYF.

J is TRBJ1-1 and V is TRBV5-1; 11 bases align to TRBD1. Losses at the gene ends were 4 bases for V and 4 bases for J; bases not matched to a gene: 6. This CDR3 is built from 15 residues. Germline CDR1 and CDR2: SGHRS and YFSETQ. In nucleotides, the CDR3 is TGCGCCAGCAGCCCCAAGGGGACAGGGGGCACTGAAGCTTTCTTT. Its translation: CASSPKGTGGTEAFF.

This rearrangement joins TRBV5-4 to TRBJ2-5, with D perhaps TRBD1 (6 bases). This CDR3 has 15 amino acids. V was clipped by 0 bases and J by 7 bases, with 16 bases between them. Germline-derived CDR1 and CDR2 are SGHNT and YYREEE (reference sequence). The CDR3 loop reads CASSLGQVQAGTQYF. CDR3 nucleotides: TGTGCCAGCAGCTTGGGACAGGTACAGGCGGGGACCCAGTACTTC.

The chain has TRBV6-6 and TRBJ2-7; possibly TRBD1 for D (5 bases). The CDR3 covers 14 residues. V was cut by 7 bases and J by 1 base, with 14 bases left in between. Germline lookup yields CDR1 MNHNY and CDR2 SVGAGI (reference sequence). The CDR3 here is CASNHGGASYEQYV. Here the CDR3 DNA reads TGTGCCAGCAACCACGGTGGGGCTTCCTACGAGCAGTACGTC.

The chain recombines TRBV27 with TRBJ2-5; 7 positions match TRBD1. After removal of 2 bases from V and 2 bases from J, the junction contained 2 bases not matched to a gene. This CDR3 comprises 14 residues. Germline V gives CDR1 MNHEY, CDR2 SMNVEV (reference sequence). This CDR3 is CASSLQGDQETQYF. For the CDR3, the DNA is TGTGCCAGCAGTTTACAGGGGGATCAAGAGACCCAGTACTTC.

The chain combines TRBV9 with TRBJ1-2, with D perhaps TRBD1 (5 bases). Trimming took 0 bases from V and 3 from J, leaving 12 bases between them. This CDR3 is 15 amino acids long. Germline V gene sequence: CDR1 SGDLS, CDR2 YYNGEE. Written as DNA, the CDR3 is TGTGCCAGCAGCGTAGGGGCAGGGCTTCACTATGGCTACACCTTC. Its translation is CASSVGAGLHYGYTF.

CDR3 residues: CASSSGGAYEQYV. In DNA, the CDR3 is TGTGCCAGCAGTAGCGGGGGGGCCTACGAGCAGTACGTC. The chain combines TRBV13 with TRBJ2-7, with TRBD2 matching over 11 bases. The CDR3 totals 13 residues. V shed 6 bases and J 2 bases; nucleotides not matched to a gene: 0. Germline V gene lookup returns CDR1 PRHDT and CDR2 FYEKMQ (reference sequence).

This chain joins TRBV28 and TRBJ2-6; 8 bases match TRBD1. The germline V gene encodes CDR1 MDHEN and CDR2 SYDVKM. The junction had 6 bases not matched to a gene; V was cut back by 11 bases and J by 0 bases. There are 15 residues in the CDR3. The CDR3 here is CACGQGHSGANVLTF. CDR3 DNA: TGTGCCTGCGGACAGGGCCACTCTGGGGCCAACGTCCTGACTTTC.

This sequence joins TRBV5-6 and TRBJ2-7, with 9 positions matching TRBD1. Unmatched junction bases numbered 9, after V lost 4 bases and J lost 4 bases. Germline V gene lookup returns CDR1 SGHDT and CDR2 YYEEEE. The CDR3 is 15 amino acids. The DNA of the CDR3 is TGTGCCAGCAGCCTTGCTGGGGGACAGGGTTACGAGCAGTACTTC. Residues: CASSLAGGQGYEQYF.

Concerning this clone itself: An end of the junction does not agree with germline; a read error may underlie this. CDR3 residues: CATRGGLFYEQYF. CDR3 sequence (DNA): TGTGCGACCAGGGGGGGACTCTTCTACGAGCAGTACTTC. J is TRBJ2-7 and V is TRBV15; D may correspond to TRBD1 or TRBD2 (7 bases each). The CDR3 length is 13 residues. Germline V gives CDR1 LNHNV, CDR2 YYDKDF (reference sequence). Complete variable domain (other parts from reference TRBV15 and TRBJ2-7): DAMVIQNPRYQVTQFGKPVTLSCSQTLNHNVMYWYQQKSSQAPKLLFHYYDKDFNNEADTPDNFQSRRPNTSFCFLDIRSPGLGDTAMYLCATRGGLFYEQYFGPGTRLTVT.

This sequence joins TRBV4-1 and TRBJ2-7; 7 positions agree with TRBD2. The CDR3 contains 15 residues. CDR1 and CDR2 from the germline V gene are MGHRA and YSYEKL. V shed 0 bases, J shed 3 bases, and the junction held 5 bases outside the gene matches. For the CDR3, the DNA is TGCGCCAGCAGCCAAGATGAAGGGGACTACTACGAGCAGTACTTC. It translates to CASSQDEGDYYEQYF.

The chain joins TRBV6-5 to TRBJ2-7; 11 bases agree with TRBD1. In germline, CDR1 is MNHEY, CDR2 SVGAGI. The CDR3 spans 14 residues. Losses at the gene ends were 4 bases for V and 4 bases for J; bases not matched to a gene: 3. The DNA for the CDR3 is TGTGCCAGCAGTTTCGGGACAGGGGGATACGAGCAGTACTTC. Its translation: CASSFGTGGYEQYF.

V usage is TRBV27 and J usage is TRBJ2-7, with D unresolved. Between the trimmed V and J ends, which lost 6 bases and 3 bases, there was a span of 12 bases. This CDR3 contains 13 residues. The germline V gene has CDR1 MNHEY and CDR2 SMNVEV (reference sequence). Written as DNA, the CDR3 is TGTGCCAGCAGCTATCGGTCAAGCTACGAGCAGTACTTC. It translates to CASSYRSSYEQYF.

The chain uses TRBV4-1 and TRBJ2-7, with 9 bases that match TRBD1. The germline V gene encodes CDR1 MGHRA and CDR2 YSYEKL. The J segment lost 1 base and the V segment lost 3 bases, leaving 4 bases of the junction unmatched. The CDR3 contains 15 residues. CDR3 loop: CASSQGQGGSYEQYV. The CDR3 DNA reads as TGCGCCAGCAGCCAGGGACAGGGAGGGTCCTACGAGCAGTACGTC.

The chain has TRBV14 and TRBJ2-5, with TRBD2 matching over 9 bases. The J call may be in error: the DNA end matches TRBJ2-7 better. Germline lookup yields CDR1 SGHDN and CDR2 FVKESK. The CDR3 loop spans 16 amino acids. In DNA, the CDR3 is TGTGCCAGCAGCCCTCACCCGCGGGCGGGAGGGTCCGAGCAGTACTTC. This encodes CASSPHPRAGGSEQYF.

The chain couples TRBV29-1 to TRBJ2-5; the D gene is possibly TRBD1 (5 bases). CDR3 size: 11 residues. Trimming shortened V by 2 bases and J by 11 bases, and 12 bases separated the two germline ends. Per germline, CDR1 SQVTM and CDR2 ANQGSEA. CDR3 amino acids: CSVEQGQEQYF. CDR3 coding DNA: TGCAGCGTTGAACAGGGTCAGGAGCAGTACTTC.

The chain carries TRBV29-1 and TRBJ2-1; 7 bases line up with TRBD2. The CDR3 contains 13 residues. After removal of 3 bases from V and 9 bases from J, the junction contained 8 bases not matched to a gene. Per germline, CDR1 SQVTM and CDR2 ANQGSEA. The CDR3 region is CSVDLAEGIEQFF. The CDR3 DNA reads TGCAGCGTTGACCTAGCGGAGGGGATTGAGCAGTTCTTC.

V gene TRBV15 combines with J gene TRBJ2-5; maybe TRBD2 (6 bases). Trimming shortened V by 1 base and J by 4 bases, and 16 bases separated the two germline ends. CDR1 and CDR2 (germline): LNHNV, YYDKDF (reference sequence). This CDR3 is built from 16 residues. CDR3 nucleotides: TGTGCCACCAGCAGAGCCCCTCTAGCGAGCGCAGAGACCCAGTACTTC. Translated, it gives CATSRAPLASAETQYF.

In its sample, this clone was seen once. The chain couples TRBV19 to TRBJ2-5, with 15 nucleotides matching TRBD2. There are 16 residues in the CDR3. The V segment lost 5 bases and the J segment 5 bases; nucleotides outside the gene matches: 6. From germline, CDR1 is LNHDA and CDR2 SQIVND (reference sequence). In nucleotides, the CDR3 is TGTGCCAGTAGTGGGACTAGCGGGGGGCCCCGTGAGACCCAGTACTTC. Translating it yields CASSGTSGGPRETQYF.

V is TRBV9 and J is TRBJ2-3, with TRBD2 identical over 7 bases. Germline V gene data show CDR1 as SGDLS and CDR2 as YYNGEE. This CDR3 is 13 amino acids long. The V and J ends lost 0 bases and 7 bases, in that order; junction bases with no gene match: 2. CDR3 sequence (DNA): TGTGCCAGCAGCGTAGCTAGCGGTTATACGCAGTATTTT. It codes for CASSVASGYTQYF.

The chain combines TRBV6-5 with TRBJ2-2, with a possible D match to TRBD1 (5 bases). In germline, CDR1 is MNHEY, CDR2 SVGAGI. The CDR3 contains 13 residues. The V and J ends lost 7 bases and 6 bases respectively, with 12 bases between them. The CDR3 DNA sequence: TGTGCCAGCACCTCAGGGTTTCCCGGGGAGCTGTTTTTT. Translated, it gives CASTSGFPGELFF.

The rearrangement joins TRBV11-2 to TRBJ2-7; the match to TRBD2 covers 8 bases. J was trimmed by 2 bases and V by 1 base; bases with no gene match: 4. This CDR3 has 15 amino acids. Germline CDR1 SGHAT, CDR2 FQNNGV. The DNA for the CDR3 is TGTGCCAGCAGCTTAGGTAGCGGGGTAACCTACGAGCAGTACTTC. Translated: CASSLGSGVTYEQYF.

The chain links TRBV6-9 to TRBJ1-1; D call uncertain. The germline gives CDR1 MNHGY, CDR2 SVAAGI. V lost 4 bases, J lost 0 bases, and 12 bases lay in between. The CDR3 totals 15 residues. CDR3 protein: CASSFSAAMNTEAFF. As DNA, the CDR3 is TGTGCCAGCAGTTTCTCAGCGGCTATGAACACTGAAGCTTTCTTT.

This chain joins TRBV7-9 and TRBJ1-1; TRBD1 might be the D (5 bases). Per the germline V gene, CDR1 is SEHNR and CDR2 is FQNEAQ (reference sequence). The CDR3 has 14 amino acids. V was shortened by 5 bases and J by 3 bases, with 13 bases between the two germline ends. The CDR3, as DNA: TGTGCCAGCAGCCGGGGCGGGGGAGACACTGAAGCTTTCTTT. Its translation: CASSRGGGDTEAFF.

The V and J genes are TRBV14 and TRBJ2-2; 9 positions agree with TRBD1. CDR1 SGHDN and CDR2 FVKESK come from the germline V gene. CDR3 size: 21 residues. V gave up 4 bases and J gave up 3 bases; unmatched junction bases: 21. CDR3 in DNA: TGTGCCAGCAGCCCCCTTAGTAGGGGACAGGGTGTCTATCGGGACACCGGGGAGCTGTTTTTT. Amino acid sequence: CASSPLSRGQGVYRDTGELFF.

CDR3 sequence: CASSSGLDRVYEQYF. The CDR3 DNA follows: TGTGCCAGCAGCTCCGGTTTGGACAGGGTCTACGAGCAGTACTTC. V gene TRBV5-5 combines with J gene TRBJ2-7, with TRBD1 matching 8 bases. The CDR3 sequence is 15 residues long. Losses at the gene ends were 3 bases for V and 3 bases for J; bases not matched to a gene: 8. Germline V gives CDR1 SGHKS, CDR2 YYEKEE (reference sequence).

The rearrangement joins TRBV25-1 to TRBJ2-1; the D gene is possibly TRBD2 (5 bases). Germline V gene lookup returns CDR1 MGHDK and CDR2 SYGVNS. There are 15 residues in the CDR3. Trimming stripped 1 base from V and 5 bases from J, with 12 bases between. CDR3 protein: CASSELMGAHNEQFF. CDR3 bases: TGTGCCAGCAGTGAATTGATGGGAGCCCACAATGAGCAGTTCTTC. Drawing the rest from reference TRBV25-1 and TRBJ2-1, the complete variable domain is EADIYQTPRYLVIGTGKKITLECSQTMGHDKMYWYQQDPGMELHLIHYSYGVNSTEKGDLSSESTVSRIRTEHFPLTLESARPSHTSQYLCASSELMGAHNEQFFGPGTRLTVL.

The chain joins TRBV4-1 to TRBJ2-1; 10 nucleotides align to TRBD2. Germline V gene sequence: CDR1 MGHRA, CDR2 YSYEKL. The V and J ends lost 3 bases and 9 bases, in that order; junction bases with no gene match: 8. The CDR3 is 15 residues long. CDR3 loop: CASSHLTSGDGEQFF. As DNA, the CDR3 is TGCGCCAGCAGCCACCTTACTAGCGGGGATGGTGAGCAGTTCTTC.

The J gene is TRBJ2-1, the V gene TRBV10-1; 10 bases line up with TRBD2. The CDR3 totals 16 residues. With 3 bases clipped from V and 0 bases from J, the junction kept 2 bases outside the gene matches. CDR1 is WNHNN and CDR2 is SYGVQD in the germline V gene (reference sequence). The DNA for the CDR3 is TGCGCCAGCAGTGAACTAGCGGGGAACTCCTACAATGAGCAGTTCTTC. Encoded protein: CASSELAGNSYNEQFF.